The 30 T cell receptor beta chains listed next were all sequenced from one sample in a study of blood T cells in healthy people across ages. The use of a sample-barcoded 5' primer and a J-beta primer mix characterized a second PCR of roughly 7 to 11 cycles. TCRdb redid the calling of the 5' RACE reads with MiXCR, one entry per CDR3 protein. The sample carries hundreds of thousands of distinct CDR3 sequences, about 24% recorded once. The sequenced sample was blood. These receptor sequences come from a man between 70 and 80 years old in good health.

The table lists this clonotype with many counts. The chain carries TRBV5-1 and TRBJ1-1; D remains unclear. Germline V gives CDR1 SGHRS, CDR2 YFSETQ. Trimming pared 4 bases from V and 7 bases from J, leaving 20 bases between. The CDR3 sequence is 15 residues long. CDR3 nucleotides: TGCGCCAGCAGCCCCACGAACATGTGGCAGATTGAAGCTTTCTTT. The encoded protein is CASSPTNMWQIEAFF.

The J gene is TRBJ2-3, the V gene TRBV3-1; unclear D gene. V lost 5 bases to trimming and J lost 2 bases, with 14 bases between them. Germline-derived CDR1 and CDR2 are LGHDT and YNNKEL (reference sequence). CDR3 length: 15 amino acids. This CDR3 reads CASSVGATPTDTQYF. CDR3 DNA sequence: TGTGCCAGCAGCGTTGGTGCCACCCCCACAGATACGCAGTATTTT.

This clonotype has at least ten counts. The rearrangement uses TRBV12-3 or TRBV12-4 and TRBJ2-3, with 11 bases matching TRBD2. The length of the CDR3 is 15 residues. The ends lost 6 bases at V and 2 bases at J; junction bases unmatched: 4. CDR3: CASSLLAGVTDTQYF. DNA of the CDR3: TGTGCCAGCAGCCTACTAGCGGGGGTCACAGATACGCAGTATTTT.

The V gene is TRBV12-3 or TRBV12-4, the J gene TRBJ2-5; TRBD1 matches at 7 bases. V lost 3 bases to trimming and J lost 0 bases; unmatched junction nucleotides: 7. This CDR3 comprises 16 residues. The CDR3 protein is CASSFSGTAYQETQYF. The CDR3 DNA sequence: TGTGCCAGCAGTTTCTCCGGGACAGCGTACCAAGAGACCCAGTACTTC.

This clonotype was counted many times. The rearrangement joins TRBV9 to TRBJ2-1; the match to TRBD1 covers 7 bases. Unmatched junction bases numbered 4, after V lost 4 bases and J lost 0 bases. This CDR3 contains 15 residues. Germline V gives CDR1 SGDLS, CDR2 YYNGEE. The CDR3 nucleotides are TGTGCCAGCAGCCCCCGGGACAGCTCCTACAATGAGCAGTTCTTC. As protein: CASSPRDSSYNEQFF.

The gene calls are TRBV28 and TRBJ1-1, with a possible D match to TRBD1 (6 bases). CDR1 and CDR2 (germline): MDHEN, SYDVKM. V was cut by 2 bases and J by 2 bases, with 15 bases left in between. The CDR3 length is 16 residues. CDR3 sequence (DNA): TGTGCCAGCAGTTTAATGACAGGTTTTATAAACACTGAAGCTTTCTTT. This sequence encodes CASSLMTGFINTEAFF. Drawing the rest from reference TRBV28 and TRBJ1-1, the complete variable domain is DVKVTQSSRYLVKRTGEKVFLECVQDMDHENMFWYRQDPGLGLRLIYFSYDVKMKEKGDIPEGYSVSREKKERFSLILESASTNQTSMYLCASSLMTGFINTEAFFGQGTRLTVV.

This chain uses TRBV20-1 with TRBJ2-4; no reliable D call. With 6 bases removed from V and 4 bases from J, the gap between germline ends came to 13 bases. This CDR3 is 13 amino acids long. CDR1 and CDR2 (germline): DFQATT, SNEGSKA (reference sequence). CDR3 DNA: TGCAGTGCGGAAGGGCAGCTTAAAAACATTCAGTACTTC. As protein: CSAEGQLKNIQYF.

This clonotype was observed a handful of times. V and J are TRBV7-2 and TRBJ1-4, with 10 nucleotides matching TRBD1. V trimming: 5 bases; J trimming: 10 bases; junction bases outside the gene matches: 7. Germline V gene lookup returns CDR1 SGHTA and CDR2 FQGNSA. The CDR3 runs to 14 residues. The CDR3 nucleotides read TGTGCCAGCAGCATAACCGGACAGGGGGGAAAACTGTTTTTT. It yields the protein CASSITGQGGKLFF.

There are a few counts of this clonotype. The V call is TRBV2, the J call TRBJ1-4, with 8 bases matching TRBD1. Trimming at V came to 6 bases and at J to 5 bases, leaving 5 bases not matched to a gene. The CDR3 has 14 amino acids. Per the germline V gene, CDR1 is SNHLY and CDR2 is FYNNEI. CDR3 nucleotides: TGTGCCAGCAGGGAGGACAGGGTCAATGAAAAACTGTTTTTT. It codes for CASREDRVNEKLFF.

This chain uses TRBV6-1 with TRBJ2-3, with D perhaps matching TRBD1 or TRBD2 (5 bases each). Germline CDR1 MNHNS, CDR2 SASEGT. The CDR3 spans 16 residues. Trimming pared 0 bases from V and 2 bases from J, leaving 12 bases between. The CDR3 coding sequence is TGTGCCAGCAGTGAAGCGCGTGGGACGTACACAGATACGCAGTATTTT. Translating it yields CASSEARGTYTDTQYF.

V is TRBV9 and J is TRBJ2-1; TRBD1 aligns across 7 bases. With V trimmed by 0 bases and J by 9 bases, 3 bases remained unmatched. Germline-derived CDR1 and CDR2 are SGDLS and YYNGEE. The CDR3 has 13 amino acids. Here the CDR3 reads CASSVGDSSEQFF. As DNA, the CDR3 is TGTGCCAGCAGCGTAGGGGACAGCAGTGAGCAGTTCTTC.

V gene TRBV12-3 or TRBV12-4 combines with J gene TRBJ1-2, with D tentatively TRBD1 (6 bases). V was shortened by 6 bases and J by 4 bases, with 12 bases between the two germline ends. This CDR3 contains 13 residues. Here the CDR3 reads CASRRQEGYGYTF. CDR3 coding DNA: TGTGCCAGCAGAAGACAGGAGGGCTATGGCTACACCTTC.

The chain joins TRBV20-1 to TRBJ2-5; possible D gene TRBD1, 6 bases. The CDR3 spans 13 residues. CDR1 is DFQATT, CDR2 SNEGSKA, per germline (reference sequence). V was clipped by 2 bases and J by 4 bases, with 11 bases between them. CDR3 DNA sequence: TGCAGTGCTAGACACAGGGTCGGAGAGACCCAGTACTTC. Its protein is CSARHRVGETQYF.

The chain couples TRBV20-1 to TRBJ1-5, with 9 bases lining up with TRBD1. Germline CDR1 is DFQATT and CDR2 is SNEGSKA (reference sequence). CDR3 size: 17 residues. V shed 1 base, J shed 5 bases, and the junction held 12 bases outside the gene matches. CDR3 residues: CSARAFSTGGIDQPQHF. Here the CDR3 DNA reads TGCAGTGCTAGAGCGTTTAGTACAGGGGGCATCGATCAGCCCCAGCATTTT.

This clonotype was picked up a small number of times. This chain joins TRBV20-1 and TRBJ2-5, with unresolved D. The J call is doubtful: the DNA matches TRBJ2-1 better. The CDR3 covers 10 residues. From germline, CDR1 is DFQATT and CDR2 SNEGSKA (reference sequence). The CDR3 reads CSAITTKQFF. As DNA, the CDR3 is TGCAGTGCTATTACTACCAAACAGTTCTTC.

The CDR3 region has the DNA TGCAGTGCTAGAGATCATAAAGGGGACAGGGGAGGCTACGAGCAGTACTTC. The encoded protein is CSARDHKGDRGGYEQYF. V usage is TRBV20-1 and J usage is TRBJ2-5, with 10 positions matching TRBD1. The end of the DNA aligns better with TRBJ2-7, so the J call may be wrong. CDR3 length: 17 residues. Germline-derived CDR1 and CDR2 are DFQATT and SNEGSKA (reference sequence).

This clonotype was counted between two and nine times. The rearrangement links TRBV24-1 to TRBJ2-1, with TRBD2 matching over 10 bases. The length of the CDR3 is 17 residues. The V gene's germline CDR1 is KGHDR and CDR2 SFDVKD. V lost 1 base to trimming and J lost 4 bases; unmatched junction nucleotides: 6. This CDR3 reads CATSDFGLAGEYNEQFF. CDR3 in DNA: TGTGCCACCAGTGATTTTGGGCTAGCGGGAGAATACAATGAGCAGTTCTTC.

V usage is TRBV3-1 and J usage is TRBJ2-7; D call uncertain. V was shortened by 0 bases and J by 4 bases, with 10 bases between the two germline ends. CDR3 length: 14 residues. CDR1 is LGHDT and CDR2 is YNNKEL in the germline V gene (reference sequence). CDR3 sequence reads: CASSQELGRYEQYF. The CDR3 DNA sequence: TGTGCCAGCAGCCAAGAGCTCGGAAGGTACGAGCAGTACTTC.

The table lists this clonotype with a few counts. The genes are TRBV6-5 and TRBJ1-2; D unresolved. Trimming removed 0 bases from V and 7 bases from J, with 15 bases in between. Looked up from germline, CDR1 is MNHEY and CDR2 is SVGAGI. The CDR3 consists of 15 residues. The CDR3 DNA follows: TGTGCCAGCAGTTACTCGACGGTTGCTAAGGTTGGCTACACCTTC. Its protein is CASSYSTVAKVGYTF.

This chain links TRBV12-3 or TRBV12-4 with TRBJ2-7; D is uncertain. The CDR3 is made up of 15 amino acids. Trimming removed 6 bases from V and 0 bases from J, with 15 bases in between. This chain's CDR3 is CASRPNFGSSYEQYF. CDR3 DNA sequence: TGTGCCAGCAGACCTAATTTTGGGTCCTCCTACGAGCAGTACTTC.

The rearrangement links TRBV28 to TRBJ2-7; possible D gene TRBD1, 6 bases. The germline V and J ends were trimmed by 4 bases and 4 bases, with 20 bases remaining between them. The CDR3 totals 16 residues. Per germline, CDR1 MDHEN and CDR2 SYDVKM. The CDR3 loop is CASSSPRGMSRYEQYF. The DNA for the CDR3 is TGTGCCAGCAGTTCCCCGAGGGGGATGTCGAGGTACGAGCAGTACTTC.

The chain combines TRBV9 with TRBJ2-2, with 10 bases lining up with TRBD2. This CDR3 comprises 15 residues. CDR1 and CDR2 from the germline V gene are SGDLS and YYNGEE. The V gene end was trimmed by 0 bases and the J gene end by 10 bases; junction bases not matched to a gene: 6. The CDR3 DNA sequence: TGTGCCAGCAGCGTAGCTACTAGCGGGACGGAGGAGCTGTTTTTT. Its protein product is CASSVATSGTEELFF.

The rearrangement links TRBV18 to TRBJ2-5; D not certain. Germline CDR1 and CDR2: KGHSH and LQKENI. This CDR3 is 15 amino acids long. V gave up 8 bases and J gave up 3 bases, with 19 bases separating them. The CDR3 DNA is TGTGCCAGCCAAGCCCGCGACTCAATCAAAGAGACCCAGTACTTC. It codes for CASQARDSIKETQYF.

The CDR3 spells CASSSTGTGGYNEQFF. The CDR3 region has the DNA TGTGCCAGCAGCTCAACCGGGACAGGGGGTTACAATGAGCAGTTCTTC. J is TRBJ2-1 and V is TRBV11-2; TRBD1 agrees at 11 bases. With 4 bases clipped from V and 4 bases from J, the junction kept 6 bases outside the gene matches. Germline V gives CDR1 SGHAT, CDR2 FQNNGV. CDR3 length: 16 residues.

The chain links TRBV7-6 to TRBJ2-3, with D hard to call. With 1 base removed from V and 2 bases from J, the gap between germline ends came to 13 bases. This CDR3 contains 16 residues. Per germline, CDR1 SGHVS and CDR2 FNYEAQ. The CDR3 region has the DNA TGTGCCAGCAGCTTAGTTCCAGGCCATACCACAGATACGCAGTATTTT. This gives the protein CASSLVPGHTTDTQYF.

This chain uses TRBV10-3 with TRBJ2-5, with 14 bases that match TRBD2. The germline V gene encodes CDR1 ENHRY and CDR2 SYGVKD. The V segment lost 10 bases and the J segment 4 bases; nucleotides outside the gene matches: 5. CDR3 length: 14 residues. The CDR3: CATQGTSGRETQYF. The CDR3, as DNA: TGTGCCACCCAAGGGACTAGCGGGAGAGAGACCCAGTACTTC.

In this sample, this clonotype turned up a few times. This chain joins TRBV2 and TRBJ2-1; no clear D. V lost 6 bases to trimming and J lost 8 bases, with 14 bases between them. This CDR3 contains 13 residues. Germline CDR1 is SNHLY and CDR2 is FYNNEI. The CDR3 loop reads CASSPTWVDEQFF. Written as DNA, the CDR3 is TGTGCCAGCAGCCCCACGTGGGTAGATGAGCAGTTCTTC.

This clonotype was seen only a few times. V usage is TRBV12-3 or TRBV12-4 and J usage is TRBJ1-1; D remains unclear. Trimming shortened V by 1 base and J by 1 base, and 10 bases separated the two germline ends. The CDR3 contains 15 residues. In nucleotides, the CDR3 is TGTGCCAGCAGTTTAGTGCAGGACCCGAACACTGAAGCTTTCTTT. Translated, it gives CASSLVQDPNTEAFF.

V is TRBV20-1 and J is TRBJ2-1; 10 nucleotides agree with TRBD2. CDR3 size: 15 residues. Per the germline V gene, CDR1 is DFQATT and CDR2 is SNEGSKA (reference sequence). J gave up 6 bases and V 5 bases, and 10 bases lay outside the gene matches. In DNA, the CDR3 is TGCAGTGCTTTAGAGGGCCAGCGGGGGGGCAATGAGCAGTTCTTC. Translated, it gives CSALEGQRGGNEQFF.

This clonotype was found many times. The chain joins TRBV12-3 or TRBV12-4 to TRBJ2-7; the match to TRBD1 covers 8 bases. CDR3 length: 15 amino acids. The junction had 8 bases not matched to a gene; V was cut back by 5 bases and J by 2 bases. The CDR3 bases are TGTGCCAGCAGTCCGCGACAGGGGCTGGCCTACGAGCAGTACTTC. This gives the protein CASSPRQGLAYEQYF.